The T cell receptor beta chain under discussion was sequenced for a study of identical twins. All donors were healthy, and all were Caucasian. V was trimmed by 0 bases and J by 2 bases, leaving 5 bases between them. This CDR3 has 13 residues. The germline CDR1 and CDR2 sequences are SGHRS and YFSETQ. Each CDR3 protein gets one entry after TCRdb re-called the 5' RACE reads with MiXCR. Of a few hundred thousand distinct CDR3 sequences detected, roughly 15% appear once; the ten largest clones hold 0.44%. The same sample was also studied in work on yellow fever vaccine responses in identical twins. That investigation notes: Twin vaccine T cell responses reportedly seemed partly convergent, partly personalized.

J is TRBJ1-2 and V is TRBV5-1; the D is unclear. The TCR originated in a woman aged 18 to 35 in good health. Sequenced: CD4+ T cells sorted from blood. The CDR3 DNA reads as TGCGCCAGCAGCTTGGTCGAGAACTATGGCTACACCTTC. Its protein product is CASSLVENYGYTF. Full variable domain (remainder filled in from reference TRBV5-1 and TRBJ1-2): KAGVTQTPRYLIKTRGQQVTLSCSPISGHRSVSWYQQTPGQGLQFLFEYFSETQRNKGNFPGRFSGRQFSNSRSEMNVSTLELGDSALYLCASSLVENYGYTFGSGTRLTVV.